Presented here are 7 T cell receptor beta chains from one specimen sequenced in a study of early T cells in non-severe SARS-CoV-2 infection. TCRdb reprocessed the 5' RACE reads via MiXCR and lists one record per CDR3 protein. The sample yields 85,000 to 90,000 distinct CDR3 sequences, 14% to 15% seen once. The sample was whole blood. The origin of the receptors is an adult who was a healthcare worker with PCR-confirmed SARS-CoV-2 infection or an uninfected control (not recorded which).

This clonotype turned up a few times. The chain has TRBV4-1 and TRBJ2-7; weak D call: TRBD1 (5 bases). The CDR3 totals 14 residues. Deletions cut 2 bases from V and 2 bases from J, with 10 bases between. Germline V gene sequence: CDR1 MGHRA, CDR2 YSYEKL. This chain's CDR3 is CASSQNGHTYEQYV. DNA of the CDR3: TGCGCCAGCAGCCAAAATGGACATACCTACGAGCAGTACGTC.

V and J are TRBV7-6 and TRBJ2-5, with D uncertain. V gave up 5 bases and J gave up 4 bases, with 14 bases separating them. CDR3 length: 14 amino acids. Germline V gene data show CDR1 as SGHVS and CDR2 as FNYEAQ. The CDR3 nucleotides are TGTGCCAGCAGCCCCCGCCAGCGAGGAGAGACCCAGTACTTC. Translated, it gives CASSPRQRGETQYF.

The rearrangement uses TRBV2 and TRBJ2-6, with TRBD1 identical over 7 bases. J was trimmed by 0 bases and V by 4 bases; bases with no gene match: 12. The germline gives CDR1 SNHLY, CDR2 FYNNEI. The CDR3 consists of 19 residues. CDR3: CASSAMKGAKASGANVLTF. As DNA, the CDR3 is TGTGCCAGCAGTGCTATGAAGGGGGCGAAGGCCTCTGGGGCCAACGTCCTGACTTTC.

This clonotype has at least ten counts. This chain uses TRBV12-3 or TRBV12-4 with TRBJ2-5; no reliable D call. Trimming removed 0 bases from V and 2 bases from J, with 10 bases in between. The CDR3 consists of 15 residues. CDR3 region: CASSLALGWQETQYF. CDR3 DNA sequence: TGTGCCAGCAGTTTAGCACTTGGTTGGCAAGAGACCCAGTACTTC.

This clonotype came up a few times. V and J are TRBV10-3 and TRBJ1-5; 10 nucleotides line up with TRBD1. Germline V gives CDR1 ENHRY, CDR2 SYGVKD. The CDR3 is 18 amino acids. J was trimmed by 2 bases and V by 0 bases; bases with no gene match: 7. CDR3 sequence: CAISESTGGFSGNQPQHF. The CDR3 coding sequence is TGTGCCATCAGTGAGTCGACAGGGGGCTTTTCGGGCAATCAGCCCCAGCATTTT.

This clonotype was seen ten or more times. The chain employs TRBV7-3 and TRBJ2-5; D unclear. Trimming left V 0 bases short and J 3 bases short, with 11 bases between. The CDR3 loop spans 15 amino acids. Per germline, CDR1 SGHTA and CDR2 FQGTGA. The CDR3 nucleotides read TGTGCCAGCAGCTTAACGGCCGGATTCGAAGAGACCCAGTACTTC. Residues: CASSLTAGFEETQYF. Full variable domain (outside the CDR3, taken from reference TRBV7-3 and TRBJ2-5): GAGVSQTPSNKVTEKGKYVELRCDPISGHTALYWYRQSLGQGPEFLIYFQGTGAADDSGLPNDRFFAVRPEGSVSTLKIQRTERGDSAVYLCASSLTAGFEETQYFGPGTRLLVL.

The chain employs TRBV6-1 and TRBJ1-6; no clear D gene. Trimming left V 3 bases short and J 7 bases short, with 13 bases between. The CDR3 contains 15 residues. Per the germline V gene, CDR1 is MNHNS and CDR2 is SASEGT. In DNA form, the CDR3 reads TGTGCCAGCAGTGATTCCCGGGGTTGGAATTCACCCCTCCACTTT. Residues: CASSDSRGWNSPLHF.